This T cell receptor (beta chain) was captured by sequencing in a study of tumor-infiltrating lymphocytes in localized non-small cell lung cancer. The wider study: From each patient, both tumor and uninvolved lung, non-adjacent to tumor, were sampled.

Trimming took 3 bases from V and 5 from J; bases not matched to a gene: 5. The CDR3 sequence is 14 residues long. CDR1 and CDR2 from the germline V gene are LGHNA and YNFKEQ. Sequenced by immunoSEQ multiplex PCR; TCRdb stores in-frame clones only, minus some. The sample consists of 13,000 to 15,000 clones, roughly 82% of them appearing once. Overall study results and limits: Different pieces of the same tissue went to different assays, confounding technical variation with intratumor heterogeneity. Immunotypes IM1 and IM2 had similar TCR-derived T-cell fractions.

As regards this clone: Its specificity is unknown.

This chain joins TRBV4-2 and TRBJ2-7, with TRBD1 identical over 9 bases. The clonotype comes from a human donor with non-small cell lung cancer. Sequenced sample: lung tumor tissue. CDR3 sequence: CASSQGQGGDEQYF. The CDR3 coding sequence is TGTGCCAGCAGCCAGGGACAGGGAGGTGACGAGCAGTACTTC.